The 32 T cell receptor beta chains below all came from one sample that was sequenced in a study of T cells in localized non-small cell lung cancer. Repertoires were generated with immunoSEQ multiplex PCR, while TCRdb's copy carries only in-frame clones and drops some. The sample includes over 45,000 clones, about 90% seen only once; the top ten take under 25%. The material was peripheral blood, obtained before any cancer treatment. These receptors all stem from a man aged 40 to 75 with stage I squamous cell lung carcinoma.

The CDR3 here is CASSSDRDQPQHF. DNA of the CDR3: TGTGCCAGCAGTTCGGACAGAGATCAGCCCCAGCATTTT. The V call is TRBV6-5, the J call TRBJ1-5, with a weak D call TRBD1 (6 bases). CDR3 length: 13 residues. The V end lost 4 bases, the J end lost 5 bases, and 9 bases lay between the germline ends. Germline V gene data show CDR1 as MNHEY and CDR2 as SVGAGI.

The DNA for the CDR3 is TGTGCCAGCAGGGAGGTGGGAGTCAGGAATGAGCAGTTCTTC. Translating it yields CASREVGVRNEQFF. The chain combines TRBV28 with TRBJ2-1; a weak D match, TRBD2 (5 bases). The CDR3 has 14 residues. Per the germline V gene, CDR1 is MDHEN and CDR2 is SYDVKM. The V end was cut by 6 bases, the J end by 7 bases, with 16 bases between.

Remarks on this clone: The junction departs from the called germline gene at one end, perhaps through a read error. This chain links TRBV5-4 with TRBJ2-1; D is perhaps TRBD1 (6 bases). The CDR3 extends over 13 amino acids. Germline assignment: CDR1 SGHNT and CDR2 YYREEE (reference sequence). CDR3 bases: TGTGCCAGCACCTTGGACAGCTACAATGAGCAGTTCTTC. The encoded protein is CASTLDSYNEQFF.

The chain is built from TRBV6-5 and TRBJ1-2; 10 bases are a match to TRBD1. With V trimmed by 6 bases and J by 5 bases, 6 bases remained unmatched. CDR3 length: 14 amino acids. The germline gives CDR1 MNHEY, CDR2 SVGAGI. CDR3 region: CASSQRQGAYGYTF. The CDR3 DNA is TGTGCCAGCAGCCAACGACAGGGGGCGTATGGCTACACCTTC.

This rearrangement joins TRBV6-6 to TRBJ2-7; 8 positions match TRBD2. There are 15 residues in the CDR3. The J segment lost 0 bases and the V segment lost 4 bases, leaving 5 bases of the junction unmatched. From germline, CDR1 is MNHNY and CDR2 SVGAGI (reference sequence). CDR3: CASSLKREFSYEQYF. In DNA form, the CDR3 reads TGTGCCAGCAGTTTAAAGCGGGAGTTCTCCTACGAGCAGTACTTC.

The V gene is TRBV27, the J gene TRBJ2-7, with 8 bases matching TRBD2. The ends lost 3 bases at V and 7 bases at J; junction bases unmatched: 14. CDR1 is MNHEY, CDR2 SMNVEV, per germline (reference sequence). This CDR3 contains 16 residues. CDR3 in amino acids: CASSLKAGGSASEQYF. The CDR3 nucleotides read TGTGCCAGCAGTTTGAAGGCGGGAGGCTCAGCGTCGGAGCAGTACTTC.

This clone was seen once. J is TRBJ2-3 and V is TRBV7-2; no clear D. V lost 5 bases and J lost 6, with 12 bases in between. CDR1 and CDR2 from the germline V gene are SGHTA and FQGNSA. The CDR3 length is 13 residues. CDR3 sequence (DNA): TGTGCCAGCAGCCCCCAGTTAGCCGATACGCAGTATTTT. It yields the protein CASSPQLADTQYF.

This clone has only one observation. This chain joins TRBV28 and TRBJ2-7, with D tentatively TRBD1 or TRBD2 (5 bases each). Trimming took 3 bases from V and 3 from J, leaving 12 bases between them. CDR3 size: 14 residues. CDR1 and CDR2 (germline): MDHEN, SYDVKM. In DNA form, the CDR3 reads TGTGCCAGCAGTTTTAAGGGGACGTTCTACGAGCAGTACTTC. Translated: CASSFKGTFYEQYF.

The J gene is TRBJ2-7, the V gene TRBV27; TRBD1 or TRBD2 may be the D gene (5 bases each). The CDR3 extends over 15 amino acids. The germline V gene encodes CDR1 MNHEY and CDR2 SMNVEV (reference sequence). Deletions cut 1 base from V and 0 bases from J, with 10 bases between. The CDR3 here is CASSLLGRNSYEQYF. Here the CDR3 DNA reads TGTGCCAGCAGTTTATTGGGACGCAACTCCTACGAGCAGTACTTC.

This clone was seen only once. V usage is TRBV6-5 and J usage is TRBJ2-1; the match to TRBD2 covers 8 bases. The germline V gene has CDR1 MNHEY and CDR2 SVGAGI. The CDR3 length is 15 residues. J was trimmed by 3 bases and V by 4 bases; bases with no gene match: 5. The DNA of the CDR3 is TGTGCCAGCAGTTTTGAGCGGGAGTACTACAATGAGCAGTTCTTC. Encoded protein: CASSFEREYYNEQFF.

This chain links TRBV11-3 with TRBJ2-1; TRBD2 matches at 11 bases. The CDR3 length is 15 residues. Per the germline V gene, CDR1 is SGHNT and CDR2 is YENEEA. Trimming took 6 bases from V and 8 from J; bases not matched to a gene: 9. In nucleotides, the CDR3 is TGTGCCAGCAGTTTTCATAGCGGGAGGGTTTATGAGCAGTTCTTC. This translates into CASSFHSGRVYEQFF. Variable domain in full (rest from reference TRBV11-3 and TRBJ2-1): EAGVVQSPRYKIIEKKQPVAFWCNPISGHNTLYWYLQNLGQGPELLIRYENEEAVDDSQLPKDRFSAERLKGVDSTLKIQPAELGDSAVYLCASSFHSGRVYEQFFGPGTRLTVL.

The gene calls are TRBV28 and TRBJ2-5, with TRBD2 identical over 7 bases. Unmatched junction bases numbered 15, after V lost 3 bases and J lost 5 bases. Germline CDR1 and CDR2: MDHEN and SYDVKM. The CDR3 runs to 17 residues. This CDR3 reads CASSFEAGASGRETQYF. The CDR3 DNA reads as TGTGCCAGCAGTTTTGAGGCGGGAGCTTCCGGGCGGGAGACCCAGTACTTC. Together with reference TRBV28 and TRBJ2-5, the CDR3 gives the full variable domain: DVKVTQSSRYLVKRTGEKVFLECVQDMDHENMFWYRQDPGLGLRLIYFSYDVKMKEKGDIPEGYSVSREKKERFSLILESASTNQTSMYLCASSFEAGASGRETQYFGPGTRLLVL.

CDR3 nucleotides: TGTGCCAGCAGTGAATTAGGGGACGTTGCAGAGACCCAGTACTTC. Translating gives CASSELGDVAETQYF. The rearrangement links TRBV2 to TRBJ2-5; either TRBD1 or TRBD2 may fit D (5 bases each). CDR3 length: 15 residues. Germline V gives CDR1 SNHLY, CDR2 FYNNEI. Trimming pared 2 bases from V and 4 bases from J, leaving 14 bases between.

V and J are TRBV4-3 and TRBJ2-7; 12 nucleotides align to TRBD2. V trimming: 3 bases; J trimming: 3 bases; junction bases outside the gene matches: 3. The CDR3 has 15 amino acids. In germline, CDR1 is LGHNA, CDR2 YSLEER. Here the CDR3 reads CASSQASGRVYEQYF. CDR3 DNA: TGCGCCAGCAGCCAGGCTAGCGGGAGGGTCTACGAGCAGTACTTC.

This chain uses TRBV7-3 with TRBJ2-5, with 9 positions matching TRBD2. With 5 bases clipped from V and 4 bases from J, the junction kept 11 bases outside the gene matches. Germline V lookup: CDR1 SGHTA, CDR2 FQGTGA. CDR3 length: 16 amino acids. This CDR3 reads CASSRRAGGPGETQYF. The CDR3 DNA follows: TGTGCCAGCAGCCGCCGGGCGGGAGGGCCAGGAGAGACCCAGTACTTC.

This chain uses TRBV6-6 with TRBJ2-5; tentative D call: TRBD1 (7 bases). Between the trimmed V and J ends, which lost 6 bases and 5 bases, there was a span of 13 bases. Germline-derived CDR1 and CDR2 are MNHNY and SVGAGI (reference sequence). The length of the CDR3 is 13 residues. CDR3 region: CASSPQGRETQYF. Here the CDR3 DNA reads TGTGCCAGCAGCCCACAGGGGAGGGAGACCCAGTACTTC.

The chain joins TRBV28 to TRBJ2-5; D is unclear. The CDR3 length is 13 residues. In germline, CDR1 is MDHEN, CDR2 SYDVKM. Trimming cost V 2 bases and J 4 bases, with 8 bases left between them. CDR3 region: CASSLRALETQYF. DNA for the CDR3: TGTGCCAGCAGTTTAAGGGCGCTAGAGACCCAGTACTTC. The full variable domain, with the rest looked up from reference TRBV28 and TRBJ2-5, is DVKVTQSSRYLVKRTGEKVFLECVQDMDHENMFWYRQDPGLGLRLIYFSYDVKMKEKGDIPEGYSVSREKKERFSLILESASTNQTSMYLCASSLRALETQYFGPGTRLLVL.

This chain uses TRBV11-2 with TRBJ2-1, with D maybe TRBD1 (6 bases). The germline gives CDR1 SGHAT, CDR2 FQNNGV. V lost 5 bases and J lost 6, with 17 bases in between. This CDR3 is 15 amino acids long. The CDR3 spells CASSPRWAGANEQFF. CDR3 sequence (DNA): TGTGCCAGCAGCCCCCGGTGGGCAGGGGCCAATGAGCAGTTCTTC.

The rearrangement uses TRBV9 and TRBJ2-6; perhaps TRBD2 as D (5 bases). The CDR3 is 15 residues long. Trimming removed 2 bases from V and 2 bases from J, with 8 bases in between. Germline V gives CDR1 SGDLS, CDR2 YYNGEE. The CDR3 here is CASSVGGAGANVLTF. As DNA, the CDR3 is TGTGCCAGCAGCGTCGGAGGCGCTGGGGCCAACGTCCTGACTTTC.

This clone came up a few times. CDR3 residues: CASSLSKLQTGVVEQFF. The CDR3 DNA is TGTGCCAGCAGTTTATCGAAGCTGCAGACAGGGGTGGTTGAGCAGTTCTTC. The rearrangement links TRBV27 to TRBJ2-1; TRBD1 matches 8 bases. From germline, CDR1 is MNHEY and CDR2 SMNVEV (reference sequence). The CDR3 is 17 amino acids. V was clipped by 0 bases and J by 9 bases; unmatched bases: 13.

V is TRBV7-9 and J is TRBJ2-1, with a possible D match to TRBD2 (6 bases). Germline CDR1 reads SEHNR; CDR2 reads FQNEAQ (reference sequence). The germline V and J ends were trimmed by 6 bases and 8 bases, with 11 bases remaining between them. The CDR3 consists of 12 residues. For the CDR3, the DNA is TGTGCCAGCAGTTTATTAGCGGATGAGCAGTTCTTC. This sequence encodes CASSLLADEQFF. The variable domain in full, with the rest retrieved from reference TRBV7-9 and TRBJ2-1, is DTGVSQNPRHKITKRGQNVTFRCDPISEHNRLYWYRQTLGQGPEFLTYFQNEAQLEKSRLLSDRFSAERPKGSFSTLEIQRTEQGDSAMYLCASSLLADEQFFGPGTRLTVL.

This clone has a single count. The chain employs TRBV19 and TRBJ2-2, with D possibly matching TRBD1 (5 bases). This CDR3 has 14 residues. Germline V gives CDR1 LNHDA, CDR2 SQIVND (reference sequence). The ends were cut back, 7 bases at V and 0 bases at J, with 9 bases in the middle. The CDR3 region is CASTQTANTGELFF. The CDR3 DNA follows: TGTGCCAGTACCCAGACAGCGAACACCGGGGAGCTGTTTTTT.

The J gene is TRBJ2-1, the V gene TRBV5-4, with D possibly being TRBD1 or TRBD2 (6 bases each). With 1 base removed from V and 1 base from J, the gap between germline ends came to 9 bases. The CDR3 runs to 15 residues. CDR1 and CDR2 (germline): SGHNT, YYREEE (reference sequence). The CDR3 DNA follows: TGTGCCAGCAGCTTGCGGGGGCAATCCTACAATGAGCAGTTCTTC. This codes for CASSLRGQSYNEQFF.

As concerns this clone: Other nucleotide sequences from this sample produce the same CDR3. This chain links TRBV5-4 with TRBJ2-1; D call uncertain. Germline V CDR1 and CDR2: SGHNT, YYREEE (reference sequence). The CDR3 sequence is 15 residues long. Between the trimmed V and J ends, which lost 0 bases and 0 bases, there was a span of 7 bases. Here the CDR3 DNA reads TGTGCCAGCAGCTTGGACTCGAGCTCCTACAATGAGCAGTTCTTC. Translating it yields CASSLDSSSYNEQFF. Based on the CDR3 plus reference TRBV5-4 and TRBJ2-1, the full variable domain is ETGVTQSPTHLIKTRGQQVTLRCSSQSGHNTVSWYQQALGQGPQFIFQYYREEENGRGNFPPRFSGLQFPNYSSELNVNALELDDSALYLCASSLDSSSYNEQFFGPGTRLTVL.

The chain uses TRBV25-1 and TRBJ2-2; 12 bases agree with TRBD2. Germline values: CDR1 MGHDK, CDR2 SYGVNS. The CDR3 spans 17 residues. With 3 bases clipped from V and 1 base from J, the junction kept 3 bases outside the gene matches. CDR3 region: CASSDLGLAGNTGELFF. In nucleotides, the CDR3 is TGTGCCAGCAGTGATCTGGGACTAGCGGGGAACACCGGGGAGCTGTTTTTT.

The chain joins TRBV9 to TRBJ1-5; D gene uncertain. Trimming removed 7 bases from V and 7 bases from J, with 18 bases in between. The germline CDR1 and CDR2 sequences are SGDLS and YYNGEE. The CDR3 is 14 residues long. The CDR3 DNA reads TGTGCCAGCTGTTTTCAACTAATGGCCCAGCCCCAGCATTTT. As protein: CASCFQLMAQPQHF.

This chain links TRBV29-1 with TRBJ2-1; either TRBD1 or TRBD2 may fit D (6 bases each). The CDR3 is 13 amino acids. V was pared by 6 bases and J by 7 bases, with 16 bases between. The germline gives CDR1 SQVTM, CDR2 ANQGSEA. CDR3 nucleotide sequence: TGCAGCGTAGCTGGGGGCGCGGGGAATGAGCAGTTCTTC. This encodes CSVAGGAGNEQFF.

CDR3 amino acids: CASSLFAPGPRSSTDTQYF. The CDR3 nucleotides read TGTGCCAGCAGTTTATTCGCGCCGGGGCCCCGGTCTAGCACAGATACGCAGTATTTT. The chain has TRBV27 and TRBJ2-3, with D possibly being TRBD1 or TRBD2 (5 bases each). The CDR3 extends over 19 amino acids. Germline values: CDR1 MNHEY, CDR2 SMNVEV (reference sequence). The V and J ends lost 1 base and 0 bases respectively, with 20 bases between them.

This chain links TRBV7-2 with TRBJ2-7, with TRBD2 identical over 7 bases. After removal of 5 bases from V and 6 bases from J, the junction contained 16 bases not matched to a gene. Germline assignment: CDR1 SGHTA and CDR2 FQGNSA. The CDR3 has 16 residues. CDR3 in amino acids: CASSRQPRGSGVEQYF. The CDR3 DNA reads as TGTGCCAGCAGCCGCCAACCACGGGGGAGCGGGGTCGAGCAGTACTTC.

The chain carries TRBV21-1 and TRBJ1-1; TRBD1, the D gene given by the table, was not confirmed from the DNA. TRBV21-1 is listed as a pseudogene. This CDR3 is built from 18 residues. The CDR3 spells CASSSQEDRGPYSTEAFF. CDR3 DNA: TGTGCCAGCAGCTCCCAGGAGGACAGGGGCCCTTATAGCACTGAAGCTTTCTTT.

This rearrangement joins TRBV28 to TRBJ2-1, with TRBD1 matching over 9 bases. CDR3 length: 15 amino acids. Germline V gives CDR1 MDHEN, CDR2 SYDVKM. Trimming took 7 bases from V and 2 from J; bases not matched to a gene: 6. The CDR3, as DNA: TGTGCCAGCACCCCCGGGACAGGGACCTACAATGAGCAGTTCTTC. Translated, it gives CASTPGTGTYNEQFF.

The chain employs TRBV6-5 and TRBJ2-7; TRBD1 agrees at 8 bases. Germline V gene data show CDR1 as MNHEY and CDR2 as SVGAGI. V shed 4 bases, J shed 13 bases, and the junction held 3 bases outside the gene matches. CDR3 length equals 10 residues. The CDR3 is CASSSTGDYF. CDR3 DNA: TGTGCCAGCAGTTCGACAGGGGACTACTTC.